This TCR beta chain emerged from a study of PD-1 blockade in classical Hodgkin lymphoma. The table came from immunoSEQ multiplex PCR; TCRdb's copy has only in-frame clones and leaves some out. In the table there are roughly 50,000 clones, roughly 75% of which are singletons. Every patient experienced relapse after autologous stem cell transplantation, and brentuximab vedotin exposure varied. The CDR3 length is 14 residues. CDR1 MNHNY and CDR2 SVGAGI come from the germline V gene (reference sequence). Trimming removed 0 bases from V and 4 bases from J, with 9 bases in between. The V call is TRBV6-6, the J call TRBJ1-1; tentatively, D is TRBD1 (5 bases). The receptor comes from a human donor with classical Hodgkin lymphoma. Sequencing was performed on peripheral blood mononuclear cells (PBMCs), taken before the second cycle of nivolumab. The CDR3 is CASSYSFRVTEAFF. The DNA for the CDR3 is TGTGCCAGCAGTTACTCGTTCAGGGTCACTGAAGCTTTCTTT.